This entry concerns a single TCR delta chain. Its antigen is not known. Each sorted gammadelta sample had TRG and TRD chains sequenced. TCRdb reprocessed the multiplex PCR reads using CATT. The sample lists 85,000 to 90,000 delta-chain clones, roughly 1.4% seen once, with over 8% in the top ten. This CDR3 is built from 23 residues. The V gene's germline CDR1 is TSWWSYY and CDR2 QGS. V was trimmed by 2 bases and J by 10 bases, leaving 44 bases between them. This record comes from a study of γδ T cells in repeated Plasmodium falciparum infection. Study-wide background: Timepoints: baseline, immediately before selected infections, and 21 days after every infection. Notes on the study in general: The Malian cohort came from a small rural village of predominantly one ethnic group. Waves of new clonotype selection appeared after repeated controlled infections in Vdelta2-negative, largely Vdelta1+, gammadelta T cells.

Bulk repertoires came from Vgamma9/Vdelta2+ or Vdelta2-negative gammadelta T cells flow-sorted from PBMC. The rearrangement joins TRDV1 to TRDJ1; D perhaps matches TRDD2 (6 bases). Since TCRdb gives no J gene, matching the DNA to germline was used here to assign it. This sequence originates from a pool of human donors (malaria-infected and uninfected, not separated). The material sequenced was gamma-delta T cells from blood. DNA of the CDR3: TGTGCTCTTGGGGAAGCGCCGCCTTCCGCCGATTTCCCACCATTATGCGGGTCCCGTGGACTCATCTTT. Encoded protein: CALGEAPPSADFPPLCGSRGLIF.